This T cell receptor beta chain was captured in a study of response to subunit inactivated influenza vaccine (dated by TCRdb to between 2018 and 2020). Some background on the complete study: Deep quantitative profiling of the T cell receptor repertoire was used in the study to follow responses to a trivalent subunit inactivated influenza vaccine.

From the cysteine through the phenylalanine, the CDR3 covers 14 amino acids. Only the CDR3 DNA is retained, 42 bases long and in frame from the first base. The germline V gene provides CDR1 MNHEY and CDR2 SVGEGT. V loses 6 bases at its end and J loses 6 bases; junction bases beyond the gene matches: 6. A note on this clonotype: The antigen this receptor binds is unknown. Per-base quality was not reported, and no clone a single base away is much larger than it.

The study at large found these results: The authors proposed that each seasonal influenza vaccination may bring in only a limited number of new T cells.

The protocol used for the library was RT-PCR. Sequencing was carried out with an Illumina HiSeq 2500. TCRdb reanalyzed the raw reads on its own, using fastp at Q25 for trimming and MiXCR for clone calling, and kept in-frame beta chains. Each entry merges the rows of one CDR3 protein and shows their most common DNA and genes. For this sample there are around 470,000 distinct CDR3 sequences; roughly 7.9% appear just once. Of the sample, about an eighth is held by the ten largest clones. The rearrangement joined TRBV6-2 or TRBV6-3 to TRBJ2-3, with TRBD2 matching 10 junction bases. The sequence was collected from a man between 50 and 70 years old who received an inactivated influenza vaccine. Donor details come from another sample of the same person, matched by shared clones. The source material was PBMCs from blood, sampled about 24 months after vaccination. Here is the DNA: TGTGCCAGCAGCCGCCTGACTAGCGGGGATACGCAGTATTTT. Its amino acids are CASSRLTSGDTQYF.